Presented here are 8 T cell receptor beta chains from one specimen sequenced in a study of neurological immune-mediated disorders. TCRdb passed the 5' RACE reads through MiXCR, listing each CDR3 protein once. This sample has tens of thousands of distinct CDR3 sequences, with around 4% found just once. Source material: PBMCs. The receptors derive from a man aged 30-40 years with multiple sclerosis.

The table lists this clonotype with many counts. J is TRBJ2-7 and V is TRBV12-3 or TRBV12-4; possibly TRBD2 for D (5 bases). V shed 6 bases and J shed 6 bases, with 12 bases lying between them. This CDR3 spans 12 amino acids. CDR3 DNA: TGTGCCAGCAGGCGCGGGTTTTTCGAGCAGTACTTC. Translated, it gives CASRRGFFEQYF.

This clonotype was counted between two and nine times. A much larger clone lies one base from this, so it may be a read error. The rearrangement links TRBV18 to TRBJ1-3; D ambiguous. The germline V gene has CDR1 KGHSH and CDR2 LQKENI. There are 15 residues in the CDR3. The CDR3 reads CASSPQANSGKTIYF. Here the CDR3 DNA reads TGTGCCAGCTCACCACAGGCGAACTCTGGAAAAACCATATATTTT.

This clonotype occurred many times. This chain links TRBV5-1 with TRBJ1-2; no firm D call. Per the germline V gene, CDR1 is SGHRS and CDR2 is YFSETQ. CDR3 length equals 12 residues. Trimming removed 5 bases at V and 2 bases at J, with 7 bases between. The CDR3 protein is CASSVQNYGYTF. CDR3 coding DNA: TGCGCCAGCAGTGTACAGAACTATGGCTACACCTTC. Full variable domain (remainder filled in from reference TRBV5-1 and TRBJ1-2): KAGVTQTPRYLIKTRGQQVTLSCSPISGHRSVSWYQQTPGQGLQFLFEYFSETQRNKGNFPGRFSGRQFSNSRSEMNVSTLELGDSALYLCASSVQNYGYTFGSGTRLTVV.

This clonotype was counted ten times or more. The chain carries TRBV5-1 and TRBJ2-7; tentatively, D is TRBD2 (5 bases). Germline V CDR1 and CDR2: SGHRS, YFSETQ. Trimming pared 4 bases from V and 5 bases from J, leaving 16 bases between. CDR3 length equals 14 residues. The DNA for the CDR3 is TGCGCCAGCAGCCTCCGGGATCCAACCCACGAGCAGTACTTC. Translating gives CASSLRDPTHEQYF.

This clonotype was counted at least ten times. The CDR3 DNA is TGTGCCAGCAGCCGGGGAGGACGTAATTCACCCCTCCACTTT. Translated: CASSRGGRNSPLHF. The V and J genes are TRBV7-6 and TRBJ1-6; no firm D call. The V gene's germline CDR1 is SGHVS and CDR2 FNYEAQ. The CDR3 totals 14 residues. The V and J ends lost 5 bases and 6 bases respectively, with 11 bases between them.

This clonotype appeared many times. The chain links TRBV7-2 to TRBJ1-1; no clear D gene. Germline V lookup: CDR1 SGHTA, CDR2 FQGNSA. The length of the CDR3 is 14 residues. Trimming pared 2 bases from V and 4 bases from J, leaving 11 bases between. The CDR3 sequence is CASSLQEAATEAFF. CDR3 nucleotides: TGTGCCAGCAGCTTACAGGAAGCAGCCACTGAAGCTTTCTTT.

This clonotype was found many times. The chain uses TRBV27 and TRBJ1-1; D gene ambiguous. The ends were cut back, 0 bases at V and 6 bases at J, with 8 bases in the middle. CDR3 size: 13 residues. Germline CDR1 and CDR2: MNHEY and SMNVEV (reference sequence). CDR3 in amino acids: CASSLSFFAEAFF. The CDR3 DNA reads TGTGCCAGCAGTTTATCGTTTTTTGCTGAAGCTTTCTTT.

This clonotype was detected ten times or more. The J gene is TRBJ2-2, the V gene TRBV6-5; the match to TRBD1 covers 7 bases. Germline-derived CDR1 and CDR2 are MNHEY and SVGAGI. V gave up 6 bases and J gave up 1 base; unmatched junction bases: 5. This CDR3 has 15 amino acids. CDR3 sequence reads: CASSPRQGNTGELFF. CDR3 DNA: TGTGCCAGCAGCCCGAGACAGGGGAACACCGGGGAGCTGTTTTTT.